A single sample gave rise to the 12 T cell receptor beta chains below, sequenced in a study of beta chain features in type 1 diabetes. The sequenced template was cDNA made from the entire isolated RNA. Data came from immunoSEQ multiplex PCR; TCRdb stores just in-frame clones and leaves some out. The sample yields 300,000 to 400,000 clones, 6.5% to 10% seen once. The material sequenced was central memory CD4+ T cells from blood. All receptors derive from a woman aged 18-30 years in good health.

This clone was seen a few times. This chain connects TRBV9 to TRBJ2-1; 7 positions match TRBD1. Germline lookup yields CDR1 SGDLS and CDR2 YYNGEE. This CDR3 contains 14 residues. V shed 0 bases, J shed 6 bases, and the junction held 3 bases outside the gene matches. The CDR3 here is CASSVGAGGNEQFF. Here the CDR3 DNA reads TGTGCCAGCAGCGTAGGTGCAGGGGGCAATGAGCAGTTCTTC.

J is TRBJ2-5 and V is TRBV7-2; a weak D match, TRBD1 (6 bases). V lost 4 bases, J lost 7 bases, and 7 bases lay in between. CDR1 SGHTA and CDR2 FQGNSA come from the germline V gene. CDR3 length equals 11 residues. CDR3: CASSSTGTQYF. The CDR3 DNA is TGTGCCAGCAGCTCGACAGGGACCCAGTACTTC.

The gene calls are TRBV5-1 and TRBJ2-1; no clear D. V gave up 4 bases and J gave up 4 bases, with 15 bases separating them. Germline V lookup: CDR1 SGHRS, CDR2 YFSETQ. The CDR3 has 15 residues. Here the CDR3 reads CASSPLPIGYNEQFF. Written as DNA, the CDR3 is TGCGCCAGCAGCCCCCTGCCAATTGGATACAATGAGCAGTTCTTC.

This clone was detected ten times or more. V and J are TRBV14 and TRBJ2-6; D is possibly TRBD2 (5 bases). In germline, CDR1 is SGHDN, CDR2 FVKESK. This CDR3 spans 14 amino acids. Trimming removed 4 bases at V and 2 bases at J, with 6 bases between. The CDR3 reads CASSPGTGANVLTF. In DNA form, the CDR3 reads TGTGCCAGCAGCCCCGGGACTGGGGCCAACGTCCTGACTTTC.

CDR3 residues: CASSVGLGRGYEQYF. In DNA, the CDR3 is TGTGCCAGCAGCGTAGGGCTGGGCAGGGGTTACGAGCAGTACTTC. The genes are TRBV9 and TRBJ2-7; D perhaps matches TRBD1 (6 bases). The V and J ends lost 0 bases and 4 bases respectively, with 14 bases between them. The CDR3 totals 15 residues. Germline V lookup: CDR1 SGDLS, CDR2 YYNGEE.

On this clone itself: This clone may be a read error of a much larger clone one base away. The gene calls are TRBV7-2 and TRBJ1-2; 7 positions agree with TRBD1. Trimming at V came to 5 bases and at J to 2 bases, leaving 2 bases not matched to a gene. This CDR3 has 13 residues. Germline-derived CDR1 and CDR2 are SGHTA and FQGNSA. CDR3 sequence (DNA): TGTGCCAGCAGCCCGGACAGGAACTATGGCTACACCTTC. Protein: CASSPDRNYGYTF.

This chain connects TRBV19 to TRBJ2-7, with 12 bases identical to TRBD2. Germline V CDR1 and CDR2: LNHDA, SQIVND (reference sequence). The V gene end was trimmed by 6 bases and the J gene end by 4 bases; junction bases not matched to a gene: 10. This CDR3 is 16 amino acids long. CDR3 loop: CASSTSGRSGGYEQYF. Written as DNA, the CDR3 is TGTGCCAGTAGCACTAGCGGGAGGTCCGGGGGGTACGAGCAGTACTTC.

The genes are TRBV20-1 and TRBJ2-7; D might be TRBD1 (6 bases). CDR1 is DFQATT, CDR2 SNEGSKA, per germline (reference sequence). The CDR3 totals 11 residues. V was pared by 2 bases and J by 10 bases, with 12 bases between. The CDR3 DNA reads TGCAGTGCTAGATGGCAGGGGTACCAGTACTTC. This sequence encodes CSARWQGYQYF.

The CDR3 DNA reads TGCGCCAGCAGCCGGGGACCCACAGATACGCAGTATTTT. Translated: CASSRGPTDTQYF. The chain combines TRBV4-3 with TRBJ2-3; D may match TRBD1 or TRBD2 (5 bases each). There are 13 residues in the CDR3. Trimming took 4 bases from V and 2 from J, leaving 7 bases between them. CDR1 and CDR2 (germline): LGHNA, YSLEER.

Comment on this clone: This CDR3 is also generated by other DNA sequences in the sample. The rearrangement joins TRBV25-1 to TRBJ2-2; TRBD1 agrees at 7 bases. Germline CDR1 and CDR2: MGHDK and SYGVNS. J gave up 2 bases and V 4 bases, and 7 bases lay outside the gene matches. The CDR3 runs to 16 residues. CDR3 coding DNA: TGTGCCAGCAGTGGTGCAGGGACAGTTAACACCGGGGAGCTGTTTTTT. Protein product: CASSGAGTVNTGELFF.

V and J are TRBV7-9 and TRBJ1-2; 9 positions agree with TRBD1. This CDR3 is built from 15 residues. The germline V gene encodes CDR1 SEHNR and CDR2 FQNEAQ (reference sequence). V gave up 5 bases and J gave up 1 base; unmatched junction bases: 5. The DNA of the CDR3 is TGTGCCAGCAGCCCCTGGACAGGGGTTAACTATGGCTACACCTTC. Translated, it gives CASSPWTGVNYGYTF.

This clone was seen only a few times. J is TRBJ2-7 and V is TRBV28, with TRBD2 matching over 9 bases. The CDR3 covers 19 residues. V shed 5 bases, J shed 2 bases, and the junction held 19 bases outside the gene matches. Per the germline V gene, CDR1 is MDHEN and CDR2 is SYDVKM. In DNA, the CDR3 is TGTGCCAGCAGTCCAGGCTATTTCCTAGCGGGGCCGACACCCTACGAGCAGTACTTC. It specifies CASSPGYFLAGPTPYEQYF.